This T cell receptor (beta chain) originates from a study of technical replicates of blood from several donors. The repertoire was sequenced with immunoSEQ multiplex PCR; TCRdb's copy has only in-frame clones and lacks some. The sample records nearly 80,000 clones, 95% to 98% being singletons. Germline CDR1 and CDR2: SGHDN and FVKESK. The CDR3 sequence is 16 residues long. Trimming cost V 0 bases and J 3 bases; bases outside gene matches: 5. Specimen: T cells isolated from PBMCs. This receptor was identified in a human donor in good health. The genes are TRBV14 and TRBJ2-5, with 9 bases matching TRBD2. CDR3 in amino acids: CASSQEEREVEETQYF. The DNA for the CDR3 is TGTGCCAGCAGCCAAGAGGAGCGGGAGGTAGAAGAGACCCAGTACTTC.